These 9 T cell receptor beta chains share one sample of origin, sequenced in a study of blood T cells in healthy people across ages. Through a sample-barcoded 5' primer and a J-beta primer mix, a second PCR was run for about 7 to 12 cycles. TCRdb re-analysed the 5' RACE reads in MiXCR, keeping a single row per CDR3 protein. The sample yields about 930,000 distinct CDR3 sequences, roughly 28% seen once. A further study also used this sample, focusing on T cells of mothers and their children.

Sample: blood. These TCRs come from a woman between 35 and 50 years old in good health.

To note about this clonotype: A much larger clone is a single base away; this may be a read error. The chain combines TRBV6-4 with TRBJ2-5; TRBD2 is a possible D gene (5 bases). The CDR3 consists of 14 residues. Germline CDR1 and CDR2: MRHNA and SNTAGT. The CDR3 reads CAGSDGRDSNEQYF. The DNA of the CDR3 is TGTGCCGGCAGTGATGGGAGAGACTCCAATGAGCAGTACTTC.

The chain's CDR3 is CASSLRTGRGNQPQHF. The CDR3 DNA follows: TGTGCCAGCAGCTTACGAACAGGGAGGGGCAATCAGCCCCAGCATTTT. The chain is built from TRBV7-2 and TRBJ1-5, with a tentative D call TRBD1 (6 bases). Germline V gene sequence: CDR1 SGHTA, CDR2 FQGNSA. The CDR3 has 16 residues. V shed 2 bases and J shed 2 bases, with 13 bases lying between them.

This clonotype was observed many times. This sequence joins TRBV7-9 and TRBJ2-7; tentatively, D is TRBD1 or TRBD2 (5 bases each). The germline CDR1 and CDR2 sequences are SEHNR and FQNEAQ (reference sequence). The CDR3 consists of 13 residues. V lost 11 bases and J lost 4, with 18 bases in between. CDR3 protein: CAPSGTDFYEQYF. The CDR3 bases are TGTGCCCCCTCGGGGACGGATTTTTACGAGCAGTACTTC.

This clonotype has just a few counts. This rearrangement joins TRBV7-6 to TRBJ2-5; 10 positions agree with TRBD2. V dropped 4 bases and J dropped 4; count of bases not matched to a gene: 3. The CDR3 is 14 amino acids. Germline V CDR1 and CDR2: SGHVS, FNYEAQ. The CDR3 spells CASSSGLALETQYF. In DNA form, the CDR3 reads TGTGCCAGCAGCTCGGGACTAGCGTTAGAGACCCAGTACTTC. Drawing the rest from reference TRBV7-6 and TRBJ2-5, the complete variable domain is GAGVSQSPRYKVTKRGQDVALRCDPISGHVSLYWYRQALGQGPEFLTYFNYEAQQDKSGLPNDRFSAERPEGSISTLTIQRTEQRDSAMYRCASSSGLALETQYFGPGTRLLVL.

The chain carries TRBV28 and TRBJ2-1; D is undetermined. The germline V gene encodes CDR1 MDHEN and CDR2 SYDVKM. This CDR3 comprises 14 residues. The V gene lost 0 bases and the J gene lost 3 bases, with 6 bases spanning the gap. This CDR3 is CASSLWYNYNEQFF. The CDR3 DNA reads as TGTGCCAGCAGTTTATGGTACAACTACAATGAGCAGTTCTTC.

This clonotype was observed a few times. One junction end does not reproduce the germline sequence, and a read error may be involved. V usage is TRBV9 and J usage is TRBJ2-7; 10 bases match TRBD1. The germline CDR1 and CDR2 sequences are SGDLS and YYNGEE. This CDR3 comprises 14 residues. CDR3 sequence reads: CACSFRQGAHEQYF. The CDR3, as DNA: TGTGCCTGCAGCTTCCGACAGGGGGCCCACGAGCAGTACTTC.

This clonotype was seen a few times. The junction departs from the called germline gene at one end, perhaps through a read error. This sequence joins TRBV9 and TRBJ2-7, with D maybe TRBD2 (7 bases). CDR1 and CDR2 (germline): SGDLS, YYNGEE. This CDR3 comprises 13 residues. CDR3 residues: CASSVRGGYEQYF. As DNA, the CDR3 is TGTGCCAGCAGCGTTAGGGGGGGCTACGAACAGTACTTC.

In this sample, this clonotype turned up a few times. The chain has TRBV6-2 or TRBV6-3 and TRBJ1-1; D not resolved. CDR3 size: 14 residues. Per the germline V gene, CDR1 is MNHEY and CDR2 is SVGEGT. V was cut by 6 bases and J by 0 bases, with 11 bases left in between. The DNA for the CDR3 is TGTGCCAGCAGCTGGACCTACATGAACACTGAAGCTTTCTTT. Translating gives CASSWTYMNTEAFF.

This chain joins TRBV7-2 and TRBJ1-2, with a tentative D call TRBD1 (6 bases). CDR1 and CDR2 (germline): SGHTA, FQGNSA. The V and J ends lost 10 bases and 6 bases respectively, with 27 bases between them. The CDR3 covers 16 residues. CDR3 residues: CATRPGMRSRGDGYTF. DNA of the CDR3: TGTGCCACCCGCCCGGGAATGAGGTCGAGGGGGGATGGCTACACCTTC.